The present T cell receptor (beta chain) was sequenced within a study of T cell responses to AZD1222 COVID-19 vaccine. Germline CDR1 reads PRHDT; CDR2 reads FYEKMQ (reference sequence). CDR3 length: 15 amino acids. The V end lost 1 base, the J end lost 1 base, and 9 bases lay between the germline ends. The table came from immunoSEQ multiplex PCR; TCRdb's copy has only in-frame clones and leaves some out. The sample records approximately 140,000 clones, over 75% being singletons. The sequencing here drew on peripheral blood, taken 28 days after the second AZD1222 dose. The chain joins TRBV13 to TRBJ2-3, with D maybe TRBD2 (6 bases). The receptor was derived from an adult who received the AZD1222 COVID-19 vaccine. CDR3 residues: CASSLAGSRTDTQYF. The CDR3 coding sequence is TGTGCCAGCAGCTTAGCCGGGAGTCGCACAGATACGCAGTATTTT.